This T cell receptor (beta chain) was observed in a study of cytomegalovirus exposure and HLA in healthy donors. Primers for the PCR totalled 60 Vbeta and 13 Jbeta. As processed by the authors: Counted up in a later analysis, unique TCR beta chains came to 65 million to 100 million, with around 12 million shared. Profiling relied on immunoSEQ multiplex PCR, and the TCRdb table lists in-frame clones only, not all of them. For V, J and clone size, that table is used; D and trimming come from the DNA. The sample records approximately 120,000 clones, 81% being singletons. With respect to this clone: Its cognate antigen is unknown.

The CDR3 consists of 13 residues. Germline lookup yields CDR1 SGHRS and CDR2 YFSETQ. J was trimmed by 5 bases and V by 7 bases; bases with no gene match: 7. Regarding the study as a whole: A later analysis showed TCR association rates differing by HLA locus, peaking at DRB1 and lowest at HLA-C. An analysis done earlier found most TCR beta V segments productive about 87% or about 30% of the time.

J is TRBJ2-5 and V is TRBV5-1; 8 nucleotides align to TRBD1. The source material was PBMCs. The clonotype comes from a woman aged 30 to 39 in good health and CMV-seronegative. CDR3 in DNA: TGCGCCAGCTCTTACCAGGGGGCTGAGACCCAGTACTTC. This gives the protein CASSYQGAETQYF.